Listed below are T cell receptor beta chains from one sample, sequenced in a study of blood T cell repertoires in COVID-19. This table comes from immunoSEQ multiplex PCR, and its TCRdb copy is limited to in-frame clones, with some not included. The data hold about 190,000 clones, with 84% observed a single time. The sample taken for sequencing was peripheral blood. These receptors all come from a human donor in a cohort sampled during active COVID-19. The CDR3 runs from the conserved cysteine through the conserved F or W. The D gene is left open where the match is weak. Size values are once, few and many counts, or a class for expanded clones, and some rows have none.

D: NA; J: TRBJ2-3; size: NA; V: TRBV12-3/TRBV12-4; CDR3: CASRHPDRSAQYF; DNA: TGTGCCAGCAGGCACCCCGACAGGTCGGCGCAGTATTTT
D: NA; J: TRBJ2-3; size: NA; V: TRBV7-2; CDR3: CASSLGGGGGTDTQYF; DNA: TGTGCCAGCAGCTTAGGTGGCGGGGGCGGCACAGATACGCAGTATTTT
D: NA; J: TRBJ2-1; size: NA; V: TRBV29-1; CDR3: CSVDDEQFF; DNA: TGCAGCGTTGACGATGAGCAGTTCTTC
D: TRBD2; J: TRBJ2-7; size: NA; V: TRBV6-1; CDR3: CASSDRFHGGAFFEQYF; DNA: TGTGCCAGCAGTGATAGGTTTCACGGGGGGGCTTTTTTTGAGCAGTACTTC
D: NA; J: TRBJ1-4; size: NA; V: TRBV4-2; CDR3: CASSQLSGGRNEKLFF; DNA: TGTGCCAGCAGCCAACTCTCCGGGGGGCGGAATGAAAAACTGTTTTTT
D: NA; J: TRBJ1-2; size: NA; V: TRBV7-2; CDR3: CASSPSRGFGDYGYTF; DNA: TGTGCCAGCAGCCCGTCCCGGGGGTTCGGTGACTATGGCTACACCTTC
D: NA; J: TRBJ1-3; size: NA; V: TRBV14; CDR3: CASSHPGQGNTIYF; DNA: TGTGCCAGCAGCCACCCGGGACAAGGAAACACCATATATTTT
D: NA; J: TRBJ2-2; size: NA; V: TRBV4-2; CDR3: CASSQSGNTGELFF; DNA: TGTGCCAGCAGCCAATCAGGCAACACCGGGGAGCTGTTTTTT
D: NA; J: TRBJ1-2; size: NA; V: TRBV5-1; CDR3: CASSFGLENYGYTF; DNA: TGCGCCAGCAGCTTTGGCCTGGAGAACTATGGCTACACCTTC
D: NA; J: TRBJ2-1; size: NA; V: TRBV7-9; CDR3: CASSQTGVEQFF; DNA: TGTGCCAGCAGCCAAACGGGGGTTGAACAGTTCTTC
D: NA; J: TRBJ2-5; size: NA; V: TRBV2; CDR3: CAGREGRQETQYF; DNA: TGTGCCGGCCGGGAAGGTAGACAAGAGACCCAGTACTTC
D: TRBD1; J: TRBJ2-1; size: once; V: TRBV10-3; CDR3: CAISTGVYNEQFF; DNA: TGTGCCATTTCGACAGGGGTCTACAATGAGCAGTTCTTC
D: TRBD1; J: TRBJ2-7; size: NA; V: TRBV27; CDR3: CASSTVQGWHEQYF; DNA: TGTGCCAGCAGCACCGTACAGGGGTGGCACGAGCAGTACTTC
D: NA; J: TRBJ2-2; size: once; V: TRBV28; CDR3: CASSLIATGELFF; DNA: TGTGCCAGCAGTCTTATAGCGACCGGGGAGCTGTTTTTT
D: NA; J: TRBJ1-2; size: NA; V: TRBV18; CDR3: CASSPSGVGYTF; DNA: TGTGCCAGCTCACCCTCGGGTGTGGGCTACACCTTC
D: NA; J: TRBJ2-7; size: NA; V: TRBV11-2; CDR3: CASSPDSTYEQYF; DNA: TGTGCCAGCAGCCCCGACAGTACCTACGAGCAGTACTTC
D: TRBD1; J: TRBJ1-2; size: NA; V: TRBV6-2/TRBV6-3; CDR3: CASSDRVVRGYTF; DNA: TGTGCCAGCAGTGACAGGGTTGTAAGGGGCTACACCTTC
D: TRBD1; J: TRBJ2-7; size: few; V: TRBV7-8; CDR3: CASSTRDRVGVQYF; DNA: TGTGCCAGCAGCACCCGGGACAGGGTAGGGGTACAGTACTTC
D: NA; J: TRBJ2-2; size: NA; V: TRBV19; CDR3: CASSGHTGELFF; DNA: TGTGCCAGTAGTGGGCACACCGGGGAGCTGTTTTTT
D: NA; J: TRBJ1-5; size: NA; V: TRBV28; CDR3: CASSLHRVTQPQHF; DNA: TGTGCCAGCAGTCTACACAGGGTGACTCAGCCCCAGCATTTT
D: TRBD1; J: TRBJ1-6; size: NA; V: TRBV9; CDR3: CASSLTGDGSPLHF; DNA: TGTGCCAGCAGCCTGACAGGGGACGGATCACCCCTCCACTTT
D: NA; J: TRBJ2-5; size: few; V: TRBV5-1; CDR3: CASSLISLETQYF; DNA: TGCGCCAGCAGCTTGATAAGCTTGGAGACCCAGTACTTC
D: NA; J: TRBJ2-1; size: NA; V: TRBV19; CDR3: CATIGTGQPYNEQFF; DNA: TGTGCCACGATTGGGACCGGACAGCCCTACAATGAGCAGTTCTTC
D: NA; J: TRBJ1-3; size: NA; V: TRBV18; CDR3: CASSPRTGQWFGNTIYF; DNA: TGTGCCAGCTCACCTCGAACAGGGCAATGGTTTGGAAACACCATATATTTT